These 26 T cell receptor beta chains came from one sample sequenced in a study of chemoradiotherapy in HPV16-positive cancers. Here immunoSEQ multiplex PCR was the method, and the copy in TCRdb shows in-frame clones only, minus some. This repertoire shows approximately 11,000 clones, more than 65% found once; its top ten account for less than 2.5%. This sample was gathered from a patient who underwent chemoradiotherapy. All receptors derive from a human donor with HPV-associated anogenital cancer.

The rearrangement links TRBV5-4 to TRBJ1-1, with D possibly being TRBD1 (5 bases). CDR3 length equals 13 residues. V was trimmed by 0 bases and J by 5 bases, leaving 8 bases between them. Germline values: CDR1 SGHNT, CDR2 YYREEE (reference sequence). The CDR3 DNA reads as TGTGCCAGCAGCTTGGGACAGTTTACTGAAGCTTTCTTT. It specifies CASSLGQFTEAFF.

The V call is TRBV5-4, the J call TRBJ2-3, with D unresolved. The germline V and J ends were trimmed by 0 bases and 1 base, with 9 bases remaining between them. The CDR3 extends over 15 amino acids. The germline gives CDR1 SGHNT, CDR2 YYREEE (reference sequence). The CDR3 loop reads CASSLAGTRTDTQYF. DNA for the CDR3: TGTGCCAGCAGCTTGGCAGGAACCCGCACAGATACGCAGTATTTT.

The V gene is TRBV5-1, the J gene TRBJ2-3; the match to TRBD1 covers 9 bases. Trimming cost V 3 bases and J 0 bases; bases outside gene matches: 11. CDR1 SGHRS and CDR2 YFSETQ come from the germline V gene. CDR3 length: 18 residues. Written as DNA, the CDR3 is TGCGCCAGCAGCTACGGACAGGGGACATTTTCTAGCACAGATACGCAGTATTTT. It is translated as CASSYGQGTFSSTDTQYF.

CDR3 in amino acids: CASSLGSGVQDTQYF. DNA for the CDR3: TGTGCCAGCAGTTTGGGCAGCGGGGTACAAGATACGCAGTATTTT. V is TRBV28 and J is TRBJ2-3, with 7 bases that match TRBD2. Unmatched junction bases numbered 8, after V lost 3 bases and J lost 5 bases. Germline CDR1 is MDHEN and CDR2 is SYDVKM. This CDR3 has 15 residues. Variable domain in full (rest from reference TRBV28 and TRBJ2-3): DVKVTQSSRYLVKRTGEKVFLECVQDMDHENMFWYRQDPGLGLRLIYFSYDVKMKEKGDIPEGYSVSREKKERFSLILESASTNQTSMYLCASSLGSGVQDTQYFGPGTRLTVL.

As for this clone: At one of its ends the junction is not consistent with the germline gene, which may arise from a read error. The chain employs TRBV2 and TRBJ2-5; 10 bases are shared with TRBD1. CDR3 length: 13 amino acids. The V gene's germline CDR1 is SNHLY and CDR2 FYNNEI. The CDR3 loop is CASSEVTGGKFNF. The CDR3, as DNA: TGTGCCAGCAGTGAGGTGACAGGGGGCAAATTTAACTTC.

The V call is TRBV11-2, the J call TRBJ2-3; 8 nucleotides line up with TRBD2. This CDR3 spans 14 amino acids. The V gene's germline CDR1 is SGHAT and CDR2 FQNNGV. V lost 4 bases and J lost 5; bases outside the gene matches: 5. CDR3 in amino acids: CASSSGLAVDTQYF. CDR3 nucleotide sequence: TGTGCCAGCAGCTCAGGACTAGCAGTAGATACGCAGTATTTT. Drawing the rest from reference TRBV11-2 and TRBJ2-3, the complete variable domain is EAGVAQSPRYKIIEKRQSVAFWCNPISGHATLYWYQQILGQGPKLLIQFQNNGVVDDSQLPKDRFSAERLKGVDSTLKIQPAKLEDSAVYLCASSSGLAVDTQYFGPGTRLTVL.

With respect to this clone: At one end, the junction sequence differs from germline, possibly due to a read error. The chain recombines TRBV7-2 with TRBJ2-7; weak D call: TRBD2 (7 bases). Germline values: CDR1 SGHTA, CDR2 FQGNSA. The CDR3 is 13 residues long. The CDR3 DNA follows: TGTGCCAGCAGCTTTTGGGGGGGCCACGAGCAGCACTTC. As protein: CASSFWGGHEQHF.

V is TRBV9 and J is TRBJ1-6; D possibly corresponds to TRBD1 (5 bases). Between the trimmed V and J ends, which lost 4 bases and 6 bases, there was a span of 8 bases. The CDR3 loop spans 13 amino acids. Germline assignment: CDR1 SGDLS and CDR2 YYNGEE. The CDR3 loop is CASSLGPNSPLHF. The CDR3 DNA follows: TGTGCCAGCAGCCTGGGGCCTAATTCACCCCTCCACTTT.

CDR3 nucleotide sequence: TGTGCCAGCAGCCAAGAAGCTTCTAACTATGGCTACACCTTC. Protein: CASSQEASNYGYTF. The rearrangement links TRBV4-2 to TRBJ1-2; no clear D. The CDR3 contains 14 residues. The V end lost 0 bases, the J end lost 0 bases, and 5 bases lay between the germline ends. The germline CDR1 and CDR2 sequences are LGHNA and YNFKEQ.

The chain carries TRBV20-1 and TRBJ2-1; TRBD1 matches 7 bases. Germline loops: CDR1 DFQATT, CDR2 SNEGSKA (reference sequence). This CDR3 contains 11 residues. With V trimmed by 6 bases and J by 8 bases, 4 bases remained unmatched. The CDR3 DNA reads TGCAGTGCCGATACAGGGGATGAGCAGTTCTTC. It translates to CSADTGDEQFF.

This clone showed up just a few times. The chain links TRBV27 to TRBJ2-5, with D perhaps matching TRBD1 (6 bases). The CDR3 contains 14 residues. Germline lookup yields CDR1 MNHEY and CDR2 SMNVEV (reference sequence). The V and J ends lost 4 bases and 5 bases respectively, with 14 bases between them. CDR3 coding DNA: TGTGCCAGCAGTTCCTTGACAGGTCTCGAGACCCAGTACTTC. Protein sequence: CASSSLTGLETQYF.

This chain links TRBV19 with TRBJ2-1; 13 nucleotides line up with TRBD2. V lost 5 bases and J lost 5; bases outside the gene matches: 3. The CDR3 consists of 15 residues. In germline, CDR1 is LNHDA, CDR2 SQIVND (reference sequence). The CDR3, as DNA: TGTGCCAGTAGTCCGACTAGCGGGGGGAACAATGAGCAGTTCTTC. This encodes CASSPTSGGNNEQFF.

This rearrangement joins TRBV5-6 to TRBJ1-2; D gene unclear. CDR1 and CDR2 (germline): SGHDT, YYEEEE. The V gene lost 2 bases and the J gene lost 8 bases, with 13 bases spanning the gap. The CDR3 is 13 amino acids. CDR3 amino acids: CASSFGWLGGYTF. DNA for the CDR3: TGTGCCAGCAGCTTTGGTTGGTTAGGGGGCTACACCTTC.

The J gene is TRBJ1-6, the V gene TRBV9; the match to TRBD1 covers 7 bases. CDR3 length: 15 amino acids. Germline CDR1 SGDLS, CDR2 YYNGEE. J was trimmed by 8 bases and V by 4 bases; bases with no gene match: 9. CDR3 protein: CASSRTGTADSPLHF. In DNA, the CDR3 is TGTGCCAGCAGCAGAACCGGGACAGCTGATTCACCCCTCCACTTT. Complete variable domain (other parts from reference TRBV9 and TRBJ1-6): DSGVTQTPKHLITATGQRVTLRCSPRSGDLSVYWYQQSLDQGLQFLIQYYNGEERAKGNILERFSAQQFPDLHSELNLSSLELGDSALYFCASSRTGTADSPLHFGNGTRLTVT.

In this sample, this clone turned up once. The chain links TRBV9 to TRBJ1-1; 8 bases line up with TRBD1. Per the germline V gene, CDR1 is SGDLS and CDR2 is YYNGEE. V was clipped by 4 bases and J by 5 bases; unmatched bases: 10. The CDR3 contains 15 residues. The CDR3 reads CASSTYRGSSTEAFF. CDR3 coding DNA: TGTGCCAGCAGCACCTACAGGGGGTCTAGTACTGAAGCTTTCTTT.

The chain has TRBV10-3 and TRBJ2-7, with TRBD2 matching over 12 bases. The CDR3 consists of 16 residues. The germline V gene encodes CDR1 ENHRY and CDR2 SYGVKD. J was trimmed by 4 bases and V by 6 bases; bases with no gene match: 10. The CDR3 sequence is CAISTRLAGAVYEQYF. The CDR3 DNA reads TGTGCCATCAGCACAAGACTAGCGGGGGCAGTATACGAGCAGTACTTC.

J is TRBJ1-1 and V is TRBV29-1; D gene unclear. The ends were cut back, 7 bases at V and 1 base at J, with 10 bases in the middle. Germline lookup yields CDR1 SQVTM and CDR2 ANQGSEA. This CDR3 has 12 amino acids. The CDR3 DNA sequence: TGCAGCGCGGGCCTACAGAACACTGAAGCTTTCTTT. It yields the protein CSAGLQNTEAFF.

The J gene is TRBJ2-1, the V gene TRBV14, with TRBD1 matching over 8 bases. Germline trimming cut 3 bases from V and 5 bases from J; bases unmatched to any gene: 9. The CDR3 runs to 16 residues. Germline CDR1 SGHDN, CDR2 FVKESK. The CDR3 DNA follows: TGTGCCAGCAGCCAGTTTGGGCAGGGGGCGAACAATGAGCAGTTCTTC. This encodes CASSQFGQGANNEQFF. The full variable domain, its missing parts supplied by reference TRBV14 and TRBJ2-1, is EAGVTQFPSHSVIEKGQTVTLRCDPISGHDNLYWYRRVMGKEIKFLLHFVKESKQDESGMPNNRFLAERTGGTYSTLKVQPAELEDSGVYFCASSQFGQGANNEQFFGPGTRLTVL.

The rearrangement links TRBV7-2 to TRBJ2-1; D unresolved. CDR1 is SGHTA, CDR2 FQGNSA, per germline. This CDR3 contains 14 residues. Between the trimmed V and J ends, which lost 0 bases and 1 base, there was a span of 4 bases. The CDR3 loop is CASSLARSYNEQFF. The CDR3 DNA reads TGTGCCAGCAGCTTAGCGCGGTCCTACAATGAGCAGTTCTTC.

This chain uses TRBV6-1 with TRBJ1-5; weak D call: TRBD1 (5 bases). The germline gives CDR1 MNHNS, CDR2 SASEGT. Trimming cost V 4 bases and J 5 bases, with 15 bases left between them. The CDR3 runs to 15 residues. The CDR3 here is CASSGTLQLDQPQHF. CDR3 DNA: TGTGCCAGCAGTGGGACACTACAGTTGGATCAGCCCCAGCATTTT.

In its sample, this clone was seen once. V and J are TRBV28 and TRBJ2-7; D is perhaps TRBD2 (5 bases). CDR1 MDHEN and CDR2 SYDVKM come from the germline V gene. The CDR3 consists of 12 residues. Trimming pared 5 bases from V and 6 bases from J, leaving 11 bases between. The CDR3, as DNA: TGTGCCAGCAGTGGACCTAGCCCCGAGCAGTACTTC. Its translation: CASSGPSPEQYF.

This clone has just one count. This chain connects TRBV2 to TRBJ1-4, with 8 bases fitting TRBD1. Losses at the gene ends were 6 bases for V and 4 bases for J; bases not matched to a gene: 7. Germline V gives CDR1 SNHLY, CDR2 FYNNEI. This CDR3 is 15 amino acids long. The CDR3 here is CASSLDRGRNEKLFF. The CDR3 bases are TGTGCCAGCAGCCTCGACAGGGGTCGTAATGAAAAACTGTTTTTT.

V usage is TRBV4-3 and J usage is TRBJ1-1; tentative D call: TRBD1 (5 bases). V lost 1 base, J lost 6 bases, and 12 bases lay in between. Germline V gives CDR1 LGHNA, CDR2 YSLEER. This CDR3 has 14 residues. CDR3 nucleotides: TGCGCCAGCAGCCAAGCAAACAGGATCGCTGAAGCTTTCTTT. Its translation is CASSQANRIAEAFF.

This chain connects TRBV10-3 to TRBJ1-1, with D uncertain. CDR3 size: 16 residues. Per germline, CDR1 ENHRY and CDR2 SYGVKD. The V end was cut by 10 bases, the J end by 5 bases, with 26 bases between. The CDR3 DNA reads TGTGCCACGTCCCCGAGCACCCTATCCAGGCGGACTGAAGCTTTCTTT. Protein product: CATSPSTLSRRTEAFF.

This chain's CDR3 is CASSYSDQETQYF. CDR3 nucleotide sequence: TGTGCCAGCAGTTACTCGGATCAAGAGACCCAGTACTTC. This chain joins TRBV6-5 and TRBJ2-5, with D unresolved. Germline V gene lookup returns CDR1 MNHEY and CDR2 SVGAGI. The V end lost 0 bases, the J end lost 2 bases, and 4 bases lay between the germline ends. This CDR3 has 13 amino acids.

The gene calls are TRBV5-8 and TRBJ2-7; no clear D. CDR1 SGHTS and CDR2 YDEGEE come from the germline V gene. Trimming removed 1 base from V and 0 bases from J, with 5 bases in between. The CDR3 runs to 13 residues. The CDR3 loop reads CASSLSYSYEQYF. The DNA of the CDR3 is TGTGCCAGCAGCTTGTCCTACTCCTACGAGCAGTACTTC. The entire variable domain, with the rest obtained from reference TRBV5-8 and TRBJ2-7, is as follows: EAGVTQSPTHLIKTRGQQATLRCSPISGHTSVYWYQQALGLGLQFLLWYDEGEERNRGNFPPRFSGRQFPNYSSELNVNALELEDSALYLCASSLSYSYEQYFGPGTRLTVT.